A selection of T cell receptor beta chains follows, all from one sample in a study of blood T cell repertoires in COVID-19. Assay used: immunoSEQ multiplex PCR; TCRdb lists only in-frame clones, some missing. Of roughly 120,000 clones detected, around 80% appear once; the ten largest clones hold approximately 1.8%. The sample comprised peripheral blood. Every receptor here comes from a man aged 65 to 85 with acute or convalescent COVID-19. Both conserved end residues are part of each CDR3. A D gene is named only where the DNA matches it firmly. Rows give clone size only sometimes, using once, few, many, or a class for an expanded clone.

abundance: -
j_gene: TRBJ2-5
v_gene: TRBV10-3
d_gene: -
CDR3aa: CAISELGGAEGEETQYF
CDR3nt: TGTGCCATCAGTGAGTTAGGAGGGGCGGAAGGGGAAGAGACCCAGTACTTC

abundance: -
j_gene: TRBJ2-1
v_gene: TRBV5-1
d_gene: TRBD2
CDR3aa: CASSVGTSGGPGNEQFF
CDR3nt: TGCGCCAGCAGCGTCGGGACTAGCGGGGGCCCGGGGAATGAGCAGTTCTTC

abundance: -
j_gene: TRBJ1-6
v_gene: TRBV6-1
d_gene: -
CDR3aa: CASSEAVPGAEAYNSPLHF
CDR3nt: TGTGCCAGCAGTGAAGCAGTACCAGGGGCCGAGGCCTATAATTCACCCCTCCACTTT

abundance: -
j_gene: TRBJ2-1
v_gene: TRBV6-5
d_gene: -
CDR3aa: CASSYSGLTIGDEQFF
CDR3nt: TGTGCCAGCAGTTACTCGGGACTCACCATAGGCGATGAGCAGTTCTTC

abundance: -
j_gene: TRBJ2-7
v_gene: TRBV3-1/TRBV3-2
d_gene: -
CDR3aa: CASSQTSLGVYEQYF
CDR3nt: TGTGCCAGCAGCCAAACGTCCCTAGGGGTCTACGAGCAGTACTTC

abundance: -
j_gene: TRBJ1-4
v_gene: TRBV12-3/TRBV12-4
d_gene: TRBD1
CDR3aa: CASSYAGGKLFF
CDR3nt: TGTGCCAGCAGTTATGCAGGGGGAAAACTGTTTTTT

abundance: once
j_gene: TRBJ1-1
v_gene: TRBV6-5
d_gene: TRBD1
CDR3aa: CASSWGQQNTEAFF
CDR3nt: TGTGCCAGCAGTTGGGGACAGCAGAACACTGAAGCTTTCTTT

abundance: -
j_gene: TRBJ1-1
v_gene: TRBV27
d_gene: TRBD1
CDR3aa: CASSHRTGRTEAFF
CDR3nt: TGTGCCAGCAGCCACAGGACAGGGAGGACTGAAGCTTTCTTT

abundance: once
j_gene: TRBJ2-3
v_gene: TRBV10-3
d_gene: -
CDR3aa: CAIARGNTDTQYF
CDR3nt: TGTGCCATCGCACGGGGGAACACAGATACGCAGTATTTT

abundance: medium-sized
j_gene: TRBJ1-5
v_gene: TRBV21-1
d_gene: -
CDR3aa: CASSKDRGFNQPQHF
CDR3nt: TGTGCCAGCAGCAAGGACAGGGGTTTCAATCAGCCCCAGCATTTT

abundance: -
j_gene: TRBJ1-4
v_gene: TRBV11-2
d_gene: -
CDR3aa: CASSVGIAARRNEKLFF
CDR3nt: TGTGCCAGCAGCGTAGGAATCGCGGCCAGACGGAATGAAAAACTGTTTTTT

abundance: few
j_gene: TRBJ2-6
v_gene: TRBV3-1/TRBV3-2
d_gene: -
CDR3aa: CASSQQGAGANVLTF
CDR3nt: TGTGCCAGCAGCCAACAGGGTGCTGGGGCCAACGTCCTGACTTTC

abundance: -
j_gene: TRBJ2-3
v_gene: TRBV11-2
d_gene: TRBD2
CDR3aa: CASSLRPQRGGLDTQYF
CDR3nt: TGTGCCAGCAGCTTACGTCCCCAGCGGGGGGGCTTAGATACGCAGTATTTT

abundance: -
j_gene: TRBJ2-2
v_gene: TRBV3-1/TRBV3-2
d_gene: -
CDR3aa: CASSQITGSLNTGELFF
CDR3nt: TGTGCCAGCAGCCAAATCACTGGTAGCTTGAACACCGGGGAGCTGTTTTTT

abundance: -
j_gene: TRBJ2-3
v_gene: TRBV5-1
d_gene: TRBD1
CDR3aa: CASSLDDRAAQYF
CDR3nt: TGCGCCAGCAGCTTGGACGACAGGGCTGCGCAGTATTTT

abundance: -
j_gene: TRBJ1-4
v_gene: TRBV7-9
d_gene: -
CDR3aa: CASSYERVGEKLFF
CDR3nt: TGTGCCAGCAGCTATGAACGGGTAGGCGAAAAACTGTTTTTT

abundance: -
j_gene: TRBJ1-4
v_gene: TRBV10-3
d_gene: TRBD1
CDR3aa: CAISDQGAKEEKLFF
CDR3nt: TGTGCCATCAGTGATCAGGGGGCGAAGGAAGAAAAACTGTTTTTT

abundance: -
j_gene: TRBJ1-2
v_gene: TRBV18
d_gene: -
CDR3aa: CASSPKTPEGRTSNYGYTF
CDR3nt: TGTGCCAGCTCACCGAAAACCCCGGAGGGCAGGACTTCTAACTATGGCTACACCTTC

abundance: once
j_gene: TRBJ2-1
v_gene: TRBV7-8
d_gene: TRBD2
CDR3aa: CASSLARLAGPYNEQFF
CDR3nt: TGTGCCAGCAGCCTAGCGCGACTAGCGGGCCCTTACAATGAGCAGTTCTTC

abundance: -
j_gene: TRBJ2-3
v_gene: TRBV6-5
d_gene: TRBD2
CDR3aa: CASTPTGGGGNTQYF
CDR3nt: TGTGCCAGCACTCCGACTGGCGGGGGGGGGAATACGCAGTATTTT

abundance: -
j_gene: TRBJ2-5
v_gene: TRBV5-6
d_gene: -
CDR3aa: CASRDKYQETQYF
CDR3nt: TGTGCCAGCAGAGACAAGTACCAAGAGACCCAGTACTTC

abundance: few
j_gene: TRBJ2-2
v_gene: TRBV25-1
d_gene: -
CDR3aa: CASSEYPAGELFF
CDR3nt: TGTGCCAGCAGTGAATATCCCGCCGGGGAGCTGTTTTTT

abundance: few
j_gene: TRBJ1-1
v_gene: TRBV3-1/TRBV3-2
d_gene: -
CDR3aa: CASSQGPMTEAFF
CDR3nt: TGTGCCAGCAGTCAGGGGCCAATGACTGAAGCTTTCTTT

abundance: -
j_gene: TRBJ2-3
v_gene: TRBV9
d_gene: TRBD2
CDR3aa: CASSVVGTSDTQYF
CDR3nt: TGTGCCAGCAGCGTAGTGGGGACTAGCGATACGCAGTATTTT

abundance: -
j_gene: TRBJ2-5
v_gene: TRBV7-9
d_gene: TRBD2
CDR3aa: CASSLDASAGVETQYF
CDR3nt: TGTGCCAGCAGCTTAGATGCTAGCGCGGGAGTCGAGACCCAGTACTTC

abundance: -
j_gene: TRBJ1-2
v_gene: TRBV12-3/TRBV12-4
d_gene: -
CDR3aa: CASTSQGLPRYTF
CDR3nt: TGTGCCAGCACCTCGCAGGGTCTACCGCGCTACACCTTC

abundance: -
j_gene: TRBJ2-4
v_gene: TRBV6-6
d_gene: -
CDR3aa: CASSYSGQGNQNIQYF
CDR3nt: TGTGCCAGCAGTTACTCGGGGCAGGGCAACCAAAACATTCAGTACTTC

abundance: few
j_gene: TRBJ2-5
v_gene: TRBV28
d_gene: TRBD2
CDR3aa: CASSLRAGGGGETQYF
CDR3nt: TGTGCCAGCAGTTTAAGGGCGGGGGGTGGCGGAGAGACCCAGTACTTC

abundance: -
j_gene: TRBJ1-6
v_gene: TRBV3-1/TRBV3-2
d_gene: -
CDR3aa: CASREFYNSPLHF
CDR3nt: TGTGCCAGCAGGGAGTTTTATAATTCACCCCTCCACTTT

abundance: few
j_gene: TRBJ1-1
v_gene: TRBV7-9
d_gene: -
CDR3aa: CASTVMNTEAFF
CDR3nt: TGTGCCAGCACGGTCATGAACACTGAAGCTTTCTTT

abundance: -
j_gene: TRBJ2-5
v_gene: TRBV18
d_gene: -
CDR3aa: CASSPAIQETQYF
CDR3nt: TGTGCCAGCTCACCCGCTATCCAAGAGACCCAGTACTTC

abundance: -
j_gene: TRBJ1-2
v_gene: TRBV29-1
d_gene: -
CDR3aa: CSVEDQEGRPSNYGYTF
CDR3nt: TGCAGCGTTGAAGATCAGGAAGGCCGGCCGTCTAACTATGGCTACACCTTC

abundance: -
j_gene: TRBJ2-2
v_gene: TRBV11-3
d_gene: -
CDR3aa: CASSRNTGELFF
CDR3nt: TGTGCCAGCAGCCGTAACACCGGGGAGCTGTTTTTT

abundance: -
j_gene: TRBJ2-5
v_gene: TRBV3-1/TRBV3-2
d_gene: -
CDR3aa: CASSQTSLEETQYF
CDR3nt: TGTGCCAGCAGCCAAACTAGCCTCGAGGAGACCCAGTACTTC

abundance: -
j_gene: TRBJ2-2
v_gene: TRBV11-2
d_gene: -
CDR3aa: CASRPPGTGELFF
CDR3nt: TGTGCCAGCAGGCCACCGGGCACCGGGGAGCTGTTTTTT

abundance: -
j_gene: TRBJ2-1
v_gene: TRBV27
d_gene: TRBD1
CDR3aa: CASSPGTGSYNEQFF
CDR3nt: TGTGCCAGCAGCCCCGGGACAGGGTCCTACAATGAGCAGTTCTTC

abundance: -
j_gene: TRBJ2-1
v_gene: TRBV9
d_gene: TRBD2
CDR3aa: CASSLTGTRGDGEQFF
CDR3nt: TGTGCCAGCAGCCTCACCGGGACTAGGGGGGACGGTGAGCAGTTCTTC

abundance: -
j_gene: TRBJ1-2
v_gene: TRBV5-1
d_gene: -
CDR3aa: CASSPGSLLYGYTF
CDR3nt: TGCGCCAGCAGCCCGGGAAGCCTACTCTATGGCTACACCTTC

abundance: -
j_gene: TRBJ1-5
v_gene: TRBV24-1
d_gene: -
CDR3aa: CATSGAGPHQPQHF
CDR3nt: TGTGCCACCAGTGGGGCGGGCCCTCATCAGCCCCAGCATTTT

abundance: -
j_gene: TRBJ2-7
v_gene: TRBV6-6
d_gene: TRBD1
CDR3aa: CASSYARGSEQYF
CDR3nt: TGTGCCAGCAGTTACGCCAGGGGGAGCGAGCAGTACTTC

abundance: -
j_gene: TRBJ1-5
v_gene: TRBV5-4
d_gene: -
CDR3aa: CASSFSGDQPQHF
CDR3nt: TGTGCCAGCAGCTTCTCGGGGGATCAGCCCCAGCATTTT

abundance: -
j_gene: TRBJ1-1
v_gene: TRBV9
d_gene: -
CDR3aa: CASGVDTEAFF
CDR3nt: TGTGCCTCCGGGGTCGACACTGAAGCTTTCTTT

abundance: -
j_gene: TRBJ2-7
v_gene: TRBV12-3/TRBV12-4
d_gene: -
CDR3aa: CASSLGSAGEQYF
CDR3nt: TGTGCCAGCAGTTTAGGGTCAGCGGGCGAGCAGTACTTC